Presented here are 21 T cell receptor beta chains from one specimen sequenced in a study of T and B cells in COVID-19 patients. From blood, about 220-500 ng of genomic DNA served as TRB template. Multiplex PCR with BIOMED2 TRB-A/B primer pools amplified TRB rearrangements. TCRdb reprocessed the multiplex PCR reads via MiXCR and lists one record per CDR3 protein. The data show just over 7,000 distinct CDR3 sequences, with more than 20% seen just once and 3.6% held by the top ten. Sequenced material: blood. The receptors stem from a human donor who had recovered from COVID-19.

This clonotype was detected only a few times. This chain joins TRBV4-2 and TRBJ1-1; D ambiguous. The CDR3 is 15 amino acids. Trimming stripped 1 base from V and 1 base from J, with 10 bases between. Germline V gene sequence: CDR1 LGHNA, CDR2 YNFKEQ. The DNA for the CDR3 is TGTGCCAGCAGCCAAGTCTTAGGACCGAACACTGAAGCTTTCTTT. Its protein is CASSQVLGPNTEAFF.

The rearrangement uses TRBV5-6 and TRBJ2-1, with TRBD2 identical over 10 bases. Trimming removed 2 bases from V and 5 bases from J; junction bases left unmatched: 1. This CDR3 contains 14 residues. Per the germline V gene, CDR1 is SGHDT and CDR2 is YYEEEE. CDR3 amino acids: CASSFSGGDNEQFF. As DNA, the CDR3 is TGTGCCAGCAGCTTCAGCGGGGGGGACAATGAGCAGTTCTTC.

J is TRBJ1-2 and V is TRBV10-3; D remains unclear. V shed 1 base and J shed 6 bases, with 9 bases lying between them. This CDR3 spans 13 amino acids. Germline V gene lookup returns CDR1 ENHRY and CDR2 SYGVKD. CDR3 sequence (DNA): TGTGCCATCAGTGAGTGGGGAAACGATGGCTACACCTTC. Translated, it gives CAISEWGNDGYTF.

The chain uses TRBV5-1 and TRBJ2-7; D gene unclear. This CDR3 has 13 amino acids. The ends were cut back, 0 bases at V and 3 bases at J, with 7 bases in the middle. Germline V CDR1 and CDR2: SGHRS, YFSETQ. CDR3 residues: CASSLADRYEQYF. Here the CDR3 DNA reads TGCGCCAGCAGCTTGGCCGACCGCTACGAGCAGTACTTC. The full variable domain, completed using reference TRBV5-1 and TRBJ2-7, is KAGVTQTPRYLIKTRGQQVTLSCSPISGHRSVSWYQQTPGQGLQFLFEYFSETQRNKGNFPGRFSGRQFSNSRSEMNVSTLELGDSALYLCASSLADRYEQYFGPGTRLTVT.

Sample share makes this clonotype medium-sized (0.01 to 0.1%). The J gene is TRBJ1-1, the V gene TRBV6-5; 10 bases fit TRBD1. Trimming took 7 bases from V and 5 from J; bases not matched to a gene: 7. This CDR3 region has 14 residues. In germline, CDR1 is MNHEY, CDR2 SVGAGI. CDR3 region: CASTRQGAITEAFF. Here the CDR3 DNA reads TGTGCCAGCACTCGACAGGGGGCGATTACTGAAGCTTTCTTT.

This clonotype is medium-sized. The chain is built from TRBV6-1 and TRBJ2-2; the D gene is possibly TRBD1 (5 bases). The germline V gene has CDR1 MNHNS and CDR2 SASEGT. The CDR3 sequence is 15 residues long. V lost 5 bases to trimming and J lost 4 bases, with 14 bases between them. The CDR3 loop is CASSKSSQGTGELFF. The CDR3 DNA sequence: TGTGCCAGCAGTAAGTCTTCTCAGGGCACCGGGGAGCTGTTTTTT.

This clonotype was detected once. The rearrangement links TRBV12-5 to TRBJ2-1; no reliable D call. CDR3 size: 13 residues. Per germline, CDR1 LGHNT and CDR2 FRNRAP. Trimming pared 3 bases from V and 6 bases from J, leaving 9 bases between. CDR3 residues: CASGLDSVNEQFF. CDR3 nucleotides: TGTGCTAGTGGTTTAGATTCAGTCAATGAGCAGTTCTTC.

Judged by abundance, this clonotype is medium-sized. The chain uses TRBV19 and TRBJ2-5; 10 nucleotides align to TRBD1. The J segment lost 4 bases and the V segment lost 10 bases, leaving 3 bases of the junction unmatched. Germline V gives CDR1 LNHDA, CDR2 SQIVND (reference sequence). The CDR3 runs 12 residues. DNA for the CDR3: TGTGCCACCCGACAGGGGGCAGAGACCCAGTACTTC. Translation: CATRQGAETQYF.

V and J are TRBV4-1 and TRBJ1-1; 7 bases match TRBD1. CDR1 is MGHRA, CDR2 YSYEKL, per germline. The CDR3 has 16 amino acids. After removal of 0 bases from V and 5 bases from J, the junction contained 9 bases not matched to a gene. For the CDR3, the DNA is TGCGCCAGCAGCCAAGAATCTTGGACAGGAAGTACTGAAGCTTTCTTT. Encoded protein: CASSQESWTGSTEAFF.

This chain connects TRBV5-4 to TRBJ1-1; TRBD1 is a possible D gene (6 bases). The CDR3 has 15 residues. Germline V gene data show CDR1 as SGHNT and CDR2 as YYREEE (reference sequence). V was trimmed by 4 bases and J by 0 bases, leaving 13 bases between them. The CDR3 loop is CASSLQTGMNTEAFF. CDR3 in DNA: TGTGCCAGCAGCCTCCAGACAGGCATGAACACTGAAGCTTTCTTT.

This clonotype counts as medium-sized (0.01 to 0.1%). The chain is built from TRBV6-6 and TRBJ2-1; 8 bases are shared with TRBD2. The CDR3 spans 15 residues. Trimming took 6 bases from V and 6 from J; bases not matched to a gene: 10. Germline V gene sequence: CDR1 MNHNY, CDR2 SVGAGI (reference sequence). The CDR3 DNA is TGTGCCAGCAGCTCAACCGGGACTAGTTCCAATGAGCAGTTCTTC. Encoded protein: CASSSTGTSSNEQFF.

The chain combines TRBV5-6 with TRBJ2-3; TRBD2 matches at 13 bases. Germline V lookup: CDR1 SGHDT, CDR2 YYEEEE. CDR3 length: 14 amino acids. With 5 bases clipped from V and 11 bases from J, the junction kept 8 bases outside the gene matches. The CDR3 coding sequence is TGTGCCAGCAGTTCGGGACTAGCGGGGACCGGGCAGTATTTT. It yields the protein CASSSGLAGTGQYF.

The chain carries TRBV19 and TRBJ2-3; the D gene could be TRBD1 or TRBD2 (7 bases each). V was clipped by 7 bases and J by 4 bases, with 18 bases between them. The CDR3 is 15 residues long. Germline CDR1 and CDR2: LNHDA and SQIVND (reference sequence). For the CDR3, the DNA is TGTGCCAGTACCGAGAGGGGGCGGGAGTCAGATACGCAGTATTTT. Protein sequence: CASTERGRESDTQYF.

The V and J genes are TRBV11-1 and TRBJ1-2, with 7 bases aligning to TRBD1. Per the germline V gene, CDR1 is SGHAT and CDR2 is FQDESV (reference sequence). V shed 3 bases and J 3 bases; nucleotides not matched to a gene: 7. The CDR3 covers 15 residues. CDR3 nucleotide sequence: TGTGCCAGCAGCTTGACAGGGAGCAGGGACTATGGCTACACCTTC. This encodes CASSLTGSRDYGYTF.

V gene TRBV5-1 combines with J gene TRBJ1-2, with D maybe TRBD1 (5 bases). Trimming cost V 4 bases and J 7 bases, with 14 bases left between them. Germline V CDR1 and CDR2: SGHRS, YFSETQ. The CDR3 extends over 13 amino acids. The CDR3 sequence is CASSILGTIGYTF. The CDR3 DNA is TGCGCCAGCAGCATACTCGGGACGATTGGCTACACCTTC.

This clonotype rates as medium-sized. The CDR3 protein is CASGQGVLEQFF. CDR3 nucleotide sequence: TGTGCCAGCGGACAGGGGGTGCTTGAGCAGTTCTTC. The rearrangement uses TRBV10-3 and TRBJ2-1, with 10 bases lining up with TRBD1. Germline V CDR1 and CDR2: ENHRY, SYGVKD. The CDR3 loop spans 12 amino acids. V lost 10 bases to trimming and J lost 9 bases; unmatched junction nucleotides: 6.

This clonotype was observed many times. The CDR3 bases are TGTGCCAGCAGTCACCCCGGGGGGGCCCTTAAAAACACCGGGGAGCTGTTTTTT. Its translation: CASSHPGGALKNTGELFF. The chain employs TRBV5-4 and TRBJ2-2; 8 bases agree with TRBD2. J lost 2 bases, V lost 5 bases, and 14 bases had no gene match. Germline lookup yields CDR1 SGHNT and CDR2 YYREEE (reference sequence). This CDR3 is 18 amino acids long.

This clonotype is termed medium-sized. DNA of the CDR3: TGTGCCAGCAGTTTTTCTGGGACGACGAACACCGGGGAGCTGTTTTTT. Amino acid sequence: CASSFSGTTNTGELFF. V and J are TRBV27 and TRBJ2-2, with D tentatively TRBD1 or TRBD2 (5 bases each). The CDR3 covers 16 residues. Trimming stripped 3 bases from V and 0 bases from J, with 11 bases between. Germline lookup yields CDR1 MNHEY and CDR2 SMNVEV (reference sequence).

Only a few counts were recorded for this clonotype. CDR3 nucleotide sequence: TGTGCCAGCAGTGTAGGATCGTACGAGCAGTACTTC. As protein: CASSVGSYEQYF. The rearrangement uses TRBV6-1 and TRBJ2-7; D unclear. Looked up from germline, CDR1 is MNHNS and CDR2 is SASEGT. The CDR3 runs to 12 residues. V lost 4 bases and J 4 bases, leaving 8 bases between the germline ends.

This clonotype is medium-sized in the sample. CDR3 nucleotides: TGTGCCAGTAGACCCATGGGTTTTCCCCAGCATTTT. Its translation: CASRPMGFPQHF. The chain recombines TRBV19 with TRBJ1-5, with unresolved D. Germline CDR1 reads LNHDA; CDR2 reads SQIVND (reference sequence). The CDR3 covers 12 residues. Trimming pared 6 bases from V and 10 bases from J, leaving 13 bases between.

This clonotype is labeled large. The CDR3 sequence is CSVSTQDTQYF. The CDR3 nucleotides are TGCAGCGTGTCCACCCAAGATACGCAGTATTTT. The gene calls are TRBV29-1 and TRBJ2-3; D unresolved. V dropped 6 bases and J dropped 5 bases, with 9 bases sitting between them. The germline V gene has CDR1 SQVTM and CDR2 ANQGSEA. The CDR3 contains 11 residues.